This is a list of T cell receptor beta chains from one sample in a study of blood T cell repertoires in COVID-19. Using immunoSEQ multiplex PCR, the repertoire was profiled, and TCRdb retains in-frame clones only, with some absent. The sample shows about 8,500 clones, less than 90% of them seen only once. Sequencing was carried out using peripheral blood. The receptors originated from a human donor with active COVID-19. The donor label of this sample is uncertain. The CDR3 runs from the conserved cysteine through the conserved F or W. D genes are given only for firm matches. Not all rows give a size; the values are once, few, many and, for expanded clones, a class.

TRBV6-1	.	TRBJ2-7	TRBD1	CASSEEGQGSYEQYF	TGTGCCAGCAGTGAAGAGGGACAGGGATCGTACGAGCAGTACTTC
TRBV19	.	TRBJ2-3	TRBD2	CASSIALGGLGTQYF	TGTGCCAGTAGTATAGCCCTCGGCGGACTAGGGACGCAGTATTTT
TRBV9	.	TRBJ2-7	.	CASSVESGFWDEQYF	TGTGCCAGCAGCGTGGAGTCCGGGTTCTGGGACGAGCAGTACTTC
TRBV4-2	.	TRBJ2-3	.	CASSQAGVSGTDTQYF	TGTGCCAGCAGCCAAGCGGGAGTTAGCGGCACAGATACGCAGTATTTT
TRBV29-1	.	TRBJ2-5	.	CSFRDTQHQETQYF	TGCAGCTTTCGGGACACCCAACACCAAGAGACCCAGTACTTC
TRBV7-9	.	TRBJ1-1	TRBD1	CASSSLTGDFF	TGTGCCAGCAGCTCCCTGACAGGGGATTTCTTT
TRBV7-3	.	TRBJ2-1	TRBD2	CASSLVGLAGDDEQFF	TGTGCCAGCAGCCTCGTAGGGCTAGCGGGAGACGATGAGCAGTTCTTC
TRBV19	.	TRBJ2-1	.	CASSSDPAGWYEQFF	TGTGCCAGTAGTTCGGACCCAGCAGGGTGGTATGAGCAGTTCTTC
TRBV9	few	TRBJ2-1	TRBD2	CASSVDPPGLVVNEQFF	TGTGCCAGCAGCGTAGACCCGCCGGGACTAGTCGTAAATGAGCAGTTCTTC
TRBV6-1	.	TRBJ2-2	.	CASSEAGDTGELFF	TGTGCCAGCAGTGAAGCAGGGGATACCGGGGAGCTGTTTTTT
TRBV24-1	.	TRBJ2-5	TRBD2	CATSDFSRGGQETQYF	TGTGCCACCAGTGATTTCAGCCGGGGGGGGCAAGAGACCCAGTACTTC
TRBV2	.	TRBJ1-1	TRBD1	CASRVGTGETEAFF	TGTGCCAGCAGGGTTGGGACAGGGGAAACTGAAGCTTTCTTT
TRBV7-9	.	TRBJ1-6	.	CASSLIQGLVSPLHF	TGTGCCAGCAGCCTTATACAGGGATTAGTCTCACCCCTCCACTTT
TRBV5-1	few	TRBJ1-6	.	CASAPGTTNSPLHF	TGCGCCAGCGCCCCCGGGACAACTAATTCACCCCTCCACTTT
TRBV4-1	.	TRBJ2-1	.	CASSLAPYNEQFF	TGCGCCAGCAGCCTGGCACCCTACAATGAGCAGTTCTTC
TRBV9	.	TRBJ2-1	TRBD2	CASSAPGLANEQFF	TGTGCCAGCAGCGCGCCGGGACTAGCCAATGAGCAGTTCTTC
TRBV10-1	.	TRBJ2-7	.	CASKQGVHEQYF	TGCGCCAGCAAACAGGGTGTCCACGAGCAGTACTTC
TRBV24-1	.	TRBJ1-5	.	CATSALGNQPQHF	TGTGCCACCAGTGCCCTCGGCAATCAGCCCCAGCATTTT
TRBV9	.	TRBJ2-1	.	CASSVYGDTAYNEQFF	TGTGCCAGCAGCGTATATGGGGACACCGCCTACAATGAGCAGTTCTTC
TRBV19	.	TRBJ2-7	.	CASSTRQGGTGYEQYF	TGTGCCAGTAGTACCCGCCAGGGGGGGACAGGCTACGAGCAGTACTTC
TRBV29-1	.	TRBJ1-2	.	CSADSYGYTF	TGCAGCGCTGACAGCTATGGCTACACCTTC
TRBV19	.	TRBJ2-7	.	CASSTGFPYEQYF	TGTGCCAGTAGTACAGGTTTTCCCTACGAGCAGTACTTC
TRBV28	.	TRBJ2-3	TRBD2	CASSLAGGTDTQYF	TGTGCCAGCAGCCTAGCGGGGGGCACAGATACGCAGTATTTT
TRBV5-5	once	TRBJ2-4	TRBD1	CASSFVWNRDRNIQYF	TGTGCCAGCAGCTTCGTCTGGAACCGGGACAGAAACATTCAGTACTTC
TRBV6-5	.	TRBJ1-3	.	CASSHDRISGNTIYF	TGTGCCAGCAGCCACGACAGGATCTCTGGAAACACCATATATTTT
TRBV6-2/TRBV6-3	.	TRBJ1-2	TRBD1	CASSTGTAYGYTF	TGTGCCAGCAGTACGGGGACAGCCTATGGCTACACCTTC
TRBV5-6	.	TRBJ1-2	.	CASSRYGPGGYTF	TGTGCCAGCAGCCGATATGGCCCTGGCGGCTACACCTTC
TRBV7-9	.	TRBJ2-7	.	CASSIRQSPYEQYF	TGTGCCAGCAGCATCAGACAATCACCCTACGAGCAGTACTTC
TRBV4-2	.	TRBJ1-6	.	CASSLSGRGGSPLHF	TGTGCCAGCAGCCTTAGCGGGAGGGGTGGGTCACCCCTCCACTTT
TRBV19	.	TRBJ2-5	.	CASSMGKSVGAQETQYF	TGTGCCAGTAGTATGGGGAAGTCAGTTGGGGCCCAAGAGACCCAGTACTTC
TRBV20-1	.	TRBJ1-6	.	CSASLPGYNSPLHF	TGCAGTGCTAGTCTCCCAGGGTATAATTCACCCCTCCACTTT
TRBV3-1/TRBV3-2	.	TRBJ2-4	.	CASSQAGDRSRGNIQYF	TGTGCCAGCAGCCAAGCAGGAGACAGATCCCGGGGGAACATTCAGTACTTC
TRBV15	.	TRBJ2-3	TRBD1	CATSGTGGRTQYF	TGTGCCACCAGCGGCACAGGGGGCCGTACGCAGTATTTT
TRBV11-2	.	TRBJ2-1	.	CASSLDPGTSSEQFF	TGTGCCAGCAGCTTAGATCCGGGAACTAGCTCCGAGCAGTTCTTC
TRBV13	.	TRBJ2-7	TRBD1	CASSRGQGVEQYF	TGTGCCAGCAGCAGAGGACAGGGTGTCGAGCAGTACTTC
TRBV7-3	.	TRBJ2-1	TRBD2	CASSLRTSNEQFF	TGTGCCAGCAGCTTAAGGACTAGCAATGAGCAGTTCTTC
TRBV6-2/TRBV6-3	once	TRBJ2-4	.	CASSYGHPATPSRGIQYF	TGTGCCAGCAGTTACGGCCATCCAGCGACCCCCAGTAGGGGCATTCAGTACTTC
TRBV9	.	TRBJ1-1	.	CASSGHAMNTEAFF	TGTGCCAGCAGCGGACACGCCATGAACACTGAAGCTTTCTTT
TRBV28	.	TRBJ2-1	TRBD2	CASTLRGASYNEQFF	TGTGCCAGCACCCTGCGGGGGGCCTCCTACAATGAGCAGTTCTTC
TRBV12-3/TRBV12-4	.	TRBJ2-1	.	CASSPTSNEQFF	TGTGCCAGCAGCCCTACGTCCAATGAGCAGTTCTTC
TRBV6-5	.	TRBJ2-3	TRBD2	CASRVLAGGADTQYF	TGTGCCAGCAGAGTACTAGCGGGGGGCGCAGATACGCAGTATTTT
TRBV5-1	.	TRBJ1-1	.	CASSLGWGMNTEAFF	TGCGCCAGCAGCTTGGGGTGGGGCATGAACACTGAAGCTTTCTTT
TRBV5-1	once	TRBJ1-2	TRBD1	CASSLAGTGGGYTF	TGCGCCAGCAGCTTGGCGGGGACAGGGGGCGGCTACACCTTC
TRBV9	.	TRBJ2-1	TRBD1	CASSPRDRVSYNEQFF	TGTGCCAGCAGCCCCCGGGACAGGGTATCCTACAATGAGCAGTTCTTC
TRBV5-1	.	TRBJ1-6	TRBD1	CASSWSDRGNSPLHF	TGCGCCAGCAGCTGGTCGGACAGGGGTAATTCACCCCTCCACTTT
TRBV2	.	TRBJ2-5	TRBD2	CASSGRGRALQETQYF	TGTGCCAGCAGTGGGCGCGGGAGGGCCCTCCAAGAGACCCAGTACTTC
TRBV30	.	TRBJ2-7	.	CAWSVPGSYEQYF	TGTGCCTGGAGTGTACCAGGCTCCTACGAGCAGTACTTC
TRBV19	.	TRBJ2-2	.	CASSIQVDTGELFF	TGTGCCAGTAGTATCCAGGTAGACACCGGGGAGCTGTTTTTT
TRBV5-8	.	TRBJ1-5	TRBD1	CASSLEGATGQPQHF	TGTGCCAGCAGCCTGGAGGGGGCTACGGGTCAGCCCCAGCATTTT
TRBV4-1	.	TRBJ2-7	.	CASSQEWRSFYEQYF	TGCGCCAGCAGCCAAGAATGGCGGAGCTTCTACGAGCAGTACTTC
TRBV4-3	few	TRBJ2-3	TRBD2	CASSQHRLAGPGEGTDTQYF	TGCGCCAGCAGCCAACACCGACTAGCGGGACCCGGAGAGGGAACAGATACGCAGTATTTT
TRBV7-9	few	TRBJ2-7	.	CASSAGFYEQYF	TGTGCCAGCAGCGCGGGGTTCTACGAGCAGTACTTC
TRBV10-3	.	TRBJ2-5	.	CAISVGEGGETQYF	TGTGCCATCAGTGTGGGGGAGGGGGGAGAGACCCAGTACTTC
TRBV9	.	TRBJ2-5	TRBD2	CASSDGLAVPQETQYF	TGTGCCAGCAGCGACGGACTAGCGGTGCCCCAAGAGACCCAGTACTTC
TRBV10-1	.	TRBJ2-3	.	CASSDRLASDTQYF	TGCGCCAGCAGTGACCGTCTAGCATCAGATACGCAGTATTTT
TRBV29-1	.	TRBJ2-1	.	CSVEESRDNEQFF	TGCAGCGTTGAAGAGTCACGGGACAATGAGCAGTTCTTC
TRBV5-1	.	TRBJ2-2	TRBD2	CASSSSGLAAMNTGELFF	TGCGCCAGCAGCTCCTCGGGACTAGCTGCCATGAACACCGGGGAGCTGTTTTTT
TRBV9	.	TRBJ2-3	TRBD2	CASTPPGGTDTQYF	TGTGCCAGCACCCCGCCGGGGGGGACAGATACGCAGTATTTT
TRBV7-2	once	TRBJ2-2	TRBD2	CASGTGTSGSTGELFF	TGTGCCAGCGGAACGGGGACTAGCGGGAGTACCGGGGAGCTGTTTTTT